What follows describes a single T cell receptor beta chain. TCRdb keeps only in-frame clones here, not all; method: immunoSEQ multiplex PCR. The table records about 1,800 clones, about 85% of them present only once. The data belong to a study of tumor T cells in aggressive B-cell lymphoma. CDR1 is MNHNS, CDR2 SASEGT, per germline. The V and J ends lost 6 bases and 1 base, in that order; junction bases with no gene match: 3. The CDR3 is 14 amino acids. Sequenced: tumor tissue. The chain couples TRBV6-1 to TRBJ1-1; TRBD1 agrees at 9 bases. The sequence was obtained from an adult with diffuse large B cell lymphoma. The CDR3 nucleotides read TGTGCCAGCAGGCCGGGACAGGGGAACACTGAAGCTTTCTTT. The encoded protein is CASRPGQGNTEAFF.